Listed here are 21 T cell receptor beta chains from one sample, sequenced in a study of T cell repertoires in cytomegalovirus infection. TCRdb ran MiXCR on the reads and lists one entry per CDR3 protein. The table includes a few hundred thousand distinct CDR3 sequences, around a quarter detected once. The sequencing input was PBMCs. The receptors were sampled from a human donor in good health (CMV status not recorded). Some clones in this sample may be carry-over from other donors' samples.

The chain uses TRBV19 and TRBJ1-2; D might be TRBD1 (5 bases). Germline lookup yields CDR1 LNHDA and CDR2 SQIVND (reference sequence). The CDR3 has 15 amino acids. V was pared by 5 bases and J by 6 bases, with 19 bases between. Written as DNA, the CDR3 is TGTGCCAGTAGTCCTCGGGGGAAGGAGGGCGATGGCTACACCTTC. This encodes CASSPRGKEGDGYTF.

This clonotype was seen only a few times. This chain uses TRBV12-3 or TRBV12-4 with TRBJ1-4, with D possibly being TRBD1 (6 bases). Trimming stripped 2 bases from V and 7 bases from J, with 35 bases between. This CDR3 comprises 22 residues. CDR3 sequence (DNA): TGTGCCAGCAGTTTACTGGGGGGCTGGAGTCGCCCTTGGGTATTCCAGGGTGAAAAACTGTTTTTT. Its translation: CASSLLGGWSRPWVFQGEKLFF.

V gene TRBV20-1 combines with J gene TRBJ2-1; 8 nucleotides agree with TRBD2. V lost 0 bases to trimming and J lost 0 bases; unmatched junction nucleotides: 13. CDR3 size: 19 residues. Germline values: CDR1 DFQATT, CDR2 SNEGSKA (reference sequence). Written as DNA, the CDR3 is TGCAGTGCTAGAGATCATTTGGCCAGCGGGAGAAGCTCCTACAATGAGCAGTTCTTC. It yields the protein CSARDHLASGRSSYNEQFF.

The chain uses TRBV28 and TRBJ2-7; the match to TRBD2 covers 10 bases. Per germline, CDR1 MDHEN and CDR2 SYDVKM. There are 16 residues in the CDR3. Losses at the gene ends were 5 bases for V and 1 base for J; bases not matched to a gene: 8. CDR3 sequence reads: CASSGSGRAFSYEQYF. The CDR3 region has the DNA TGTGCCAGCAGTGGCAGCGGGAGGGCCTTTTCCTACGAGCAGTACTTC.

The genes are TRBV4-3 and TRBJ2-1, with TRBD1 as a possible D gene (5 bases). Germline assignment: CDR1 LGHNA and CDR2 YSLEER. Trimming removed 0 bases at V and 8 bases at J, with 11 bases between. The CDR3 has 14 amino acids. DNA for the CDR3: TGCGCCAGCAGCCAAGAAACGGTGGGGCATGAGCAGTTCTTC. Its protein product is CASSQETVGHEQFF.

The table lists this clonotype with a few counts. The chain uses TRBV12-3 or TRBV12-4 and TRBJ2-3, with a weak D call TRBD2 (6 bases). The germline V and J ends were trimmed by 7 bases and 0 bases, with 20 bases remaining between them. The CDR3 covers 17 residues. The CDR3 sequence is CASIRTGTPASTDTQYF. CDR3 sequence (DNA): TGTGCCAGCATTAGGACCGGGACTCCTGCTAGCACAGATACGCAGTATTTT.

This clonotype appeared a few times. For the CDR3, the DNA is TGTGCCAGCAGTGATGTACCGGGGCAGCCCCAGCATTTT. It codes for CASSDVPGQPQHF. This chain links TRBV27 with TRBJ1-5; D remains ambiguous. Germline V gives CDR1 MNHEY, CDR2 SMNVEV (reference sequence). The CDR3 loop spans 13 amino acids. V was clipped by 5 bases and J by 7 bases, with 12 bases between them.

Points on this clonotype: The junction does not match germline at one end; this may be a read error. This chain connects TRBV2 to TRBJ1-5; D possibly corresponds to TRBD1 (6 bases). The CDR3 is 13 residues long. CDR1 is SNHLY, CDR2 FYNNEI, per germline. Written as DNA, the CDR3 is TGTGCCAGCAATGAAGGGGGAAATCAGCCCCAGCATTTT. Amino acid sequence: CASNEGGNQPQHF.

The chain employs TRBV7-2 and TRBJ1-1, with TRBD1 as a possible D gene (6 bases). Trimming left V 5 bases short and J 4 bases short, with 14 bases between. From germline, CDR1 is SGHTA and CDR2 FQGNSA. The CDR3 extends over 14 amino acids. CDR3 protein: CASSLKWGATEAFF. The CDR3 DNA is TGTGCCAGCAGCCTCAAATGGGGGGCCACTGAAGCTTTCTTT.

This clonotype was detected once. This chain links TRBV20-1 with TRBJ2-3; 7 nucleotides align to TRBD2. The CDR3 extends over 16 amino acids. Germline V CDR1 and CDR2: DFQATT, SNEGSKA (reference sequence). Unmatched junction bases numbered 10, after V lost 3 bases and J lost 1 base. This CDR3 reads CSASPFQRDRTDTQYF. DNA of the CDR3: TGCAGTGCTAGTCCATTTCAGCGGGACCGCACAGATACGCAGTATTTT.

This clonotype was observed a handful of times. The chain uses TRBV20-1 and TRBJ2-2; 7 bases agree with TRBD1. Germline V gene data show CDR1 as DFQATT and CDR2 as SNEGSKA (reference sequence). V gave up 3 bases and J gave up 0 bases; unmatched junction bases: 10. There are 17 residues in the CDR3. Here the CDR3 reads CSASHLSGTANTGELFF. The CDR3 DNA follows: TGCAGTGCTAGCCACCTTTCCGGGACAGCGAACACCGGGGAGCTGTTTTTT.

This clonotype was detected only a few times. The chain couples TRBV18 to TRBJ2-1; 15 nucleotides match TRBD2. V shed 3 bases, J shed 7 bases, and the junction held 7 bases outside the gene matches. In germline, CDR1 is KGHSH, CDR2 LQKENI. This CDR3 has 17 amino acids. In nucleotides, the CDR3 is TGTGCCAGCTCACCCCCAGGGACTAGCGGGAGGCGGAATGAGCAGTTCTTC. Translated: CASSPPGTSGRRNEQFF.

This chain links TRBV14 with TRBJ2-2; D call uncertain. V dropped 4 bases and J dropped 5 bases, with 8 bases sitting between them. Germline values: CDR1 SGHDN, CDR2 FVKESK. This CDR3 has 13 residues. The CDR3 protein is CASSLKMTGELFF. The CDR3 nucleotides read TGTGCCAGCAGCCTTAAGATGACCGGGGAGCTGTTTTTT. The variable domain in full, completed from reference TRBV14 and TRBJ2-2, reads EAGVTQFPSHSVIEKGQTVTLRCDPISGHDNLYWYRRVMGKEIKFLLHFVKESKQDESGMPNNRFLAERTGGTYSTLKVQPAELEDSGVYFCASSLKMTGELFFGEGSRLTVL.

The chain combines TRBV12-3 or TRBV12-4 with TRBJ2-1; 7 bases match TRBD2. The CDR3 runs 14 residues. After removal of 6 bases from V and 8 bases from J, the junction contained 10 bases not matched to a gene. In nucleotides, the CDR3 is TGTGCCAGCAGCTTAACCGGGACTATTGATGAGCAGTTCTTC. Translated, it gives CASSLTGTIDEQFF.

This clonotype was counted only a few times. CDR3 amino acids: CASSHRRYEQYV. For the CDR3, the DNA is TGTGCCAGCAGCCACCGGAGGTACGAGCAGTACGTC. The rearrangement links TRBV11-2 to TRBJ2-7, with D possibly matching TRBD2 (5 bases). Between the trimmed V and J ends, which lost 5 bases and 4 bases, there was a span of 9 bases. The CDR3 runs 12 residues. The germline gives CDR1 SGHAT, CDR2 FQNNGV.

On this clonotype itself: This may be a read error: a much more frequent sequence differs by one nucleotide. The chain carries TRBV7-6 and TRBJ2-1; 11 nucleotides line up with TRBD2. The CDR3 runs 17 residues. Germline CDR1 is SGHVS and CDR2 is FNYEAQ. The DNA for the CDR3 is TGTGCCAGCAGCTTACTAGCGGGGGGAAGCTCCTACAAGGAGCAGTTCTTC. Its protein is CASSLLAGGSSYKEQFF. Using reference TRBV7-6 and TRBJ2-1 for the parts outside the CDR3, the full variable domain is GAGVSQSPRYKVTKRGQDVALRCDPISGHVSLYWYRQALGQGPEFLTYFNYEAQQDKSGLPNDRFSAERPEGSISTLTIQRTEQRDSAMYRCASSLLAGGSSYKEQFFGPGTRLTVL.

The CDR3 DNA sequence: TGTGCCAGCAGCAAGGTTCTAGCGGGAGTCGAGCAGTACTTC. It specifies CASSKVLAGVEQYF. V gene TRBV11-1 combines with J gene TRBJ2-7; 10 bases are a match to TRBD2. Per germline, CDR1 SGHAT and CDR2 FQDESV (reference sequence). The CDR3 has 14 amino acids. J lost 6 bases, V lost 5 bases, and 7 bases had no gene match.

This clonotype has a count of ten or more. The chain combines TRBV7-6 with TRBJ2-1; D not resolved. This CDR3 is 16 amino acids long. Between the trimmed V and J ends, which lost 5 bases and 0 bases, there was a span of 14 bases. Germline V gene data show CDR1 as SGHVS and CDR2 as FNYEAQ. CDR3 sequence: CASSGVVASSYNEQFF. In DNA, the CDR3 is TGTGCCAGCAGCGGGGTGGTTGCTAGCTCCTACAATGAGCAGTTCTTC.

CDR3 coding DNA: TGTGCCGCACATCGGGACGACCCCTACGAGCAGTACTTC. Translated, it gives CAAHRDDPYEQYF. This chain links TRBV28 with TRBJ2-7; D assignment may be TRBD1 or TRBD2 (5 bases each). The CDR3 contains 13 residues. V lost 11 bases, J lost 2 bases, and 16 bases lay in between. Germline CDR1 is MDHEN and CDR2 is SYDVKM.

The V call is TRBV3-1, the J call TRBJ2-7; possibly TRBD1 or TRBD2 for D (5 bases each). This CDR3 comprises 10 residues. Trimming pared 10 bases from V and 4 bases from J, leaving 8 bases between. The germline gives CDR1 LGHDT, CDR2 YNNKEL (reference sequence). CDR3 loop: CATGAYEQYF. The CDR3 nucleotides read TGTGCCACCGGGGCATACGAGCAGTACTTC.

V is TRBV5-6 and J is TRBJ2-1, with no clear D. The CDR3 is 15 amino acids. V gave up 5 bases and J gave up 10 bases, with 22 bases separating them. The germline V gene has CDR1 SGHDT and CDR2 YYEEEE. CDR3 sequence reads: CASSPVQMQRSEQFF. DNA for the CDR3: TGTGCCAGCAGTCCAGTGCAGATGCAGAGGTCGGAGCAGTTCTTC.